A single T cell receptor (beta chain) is shown here with its context. This table comes from immunoSEQ multiplex PCR, and its TCRdb copy is limited to in-frame clones, with some not included. The sample carries approximately 290,000 clones, under 85% recorded once. The germline V gene has CDR1 LNHDA and CDR2 SQIVND (reference sequence). V shed 3 bases, J shed 4 bases, and the junction held 11 bases outside the gene matches. The CDR3 is 17 amino acids. This entry belongs to a study of blood T cell repertoires in COVID-19. This rearrangement joins TRBV19 to TRBJ1-2, with 10 bases lining up with TRBD1. The sample was peripheral blood. The sequence was collected from a human donor with COVID-19, enrolled during active disease. The donor label of this sample is uncertain. CDR3 sequence (DNA): TGTGCCAGTAGTATTGGGGGGACAGGGGCGCTCTTCTATGGCTACACCTTC. Protein product: CASSIGGTGALFYGYTF. The whole variable domain, remainder taken from reference TRBV19 and TRBJ1-2, is DGGITQSPKYLFRKEGQNVTLSCEQNLNHDAMYWYRQDPGQGLRLIYYSQIVNDFQKGDIAEGYSVSREKKESFPLTVTSAQKNPTAFYLCASSIGGTGALFYGYTFGSGTRLTVV.